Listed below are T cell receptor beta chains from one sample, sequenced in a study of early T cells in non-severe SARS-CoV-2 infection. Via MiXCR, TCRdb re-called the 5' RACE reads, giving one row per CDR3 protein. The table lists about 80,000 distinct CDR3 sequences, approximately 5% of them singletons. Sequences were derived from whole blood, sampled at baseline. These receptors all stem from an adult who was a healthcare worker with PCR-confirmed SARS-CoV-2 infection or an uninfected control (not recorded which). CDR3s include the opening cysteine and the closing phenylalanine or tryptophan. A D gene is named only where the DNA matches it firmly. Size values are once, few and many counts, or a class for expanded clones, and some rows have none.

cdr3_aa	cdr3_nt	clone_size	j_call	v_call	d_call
CASDGTGASKQYF	TGTGCCAGCGACGGGACAGGGGCATCTAAGCAGTACTTC	many	TRBJ2-7	TRBV28	TRBD1
CASSRGDSGANVLTF	TGTGCCAGCAGCCGGGGGGACTCTGGGGCCAACGTCCTGACTTTC	medium-sized	TRBJ2-6	TRBV5-8	TRBD2
CASSLSGLPLHF	TGTGCCAGCAGTTTATCCGGGCTACCCCTCCACTTT	many	TRBJ1-6	TRBV12-3/TRBV12-4	.
CASSSGGGGITQYF	TGTGCCAGCAGCTCCGGCGGGGGCGGTATTACGCAGTATTTT	few	TRBJ2-3	TRBV7-6	.
CASSLGLAGDYGPQETQYF	TGTGCCAGCAGCCTGGGACTAGCGGGAGATTATGGCCCTCAAGAGACCCAGTACTTC	many	TRBJ2-5	TRBV28	TRBD2
CASSMEGLDYGYTF	TGTGCCAGCAGTATGGAAGGACTTGACTATGGCTACACCTTC	many	TRBJ1-2	TRBV2	.
CASSLGIEISNTEAFF	TGTGCCAGCAGCTTAGGGATCGAGATTTCGAACACTGAAGCTTTCTTT	few	TRBJ1-1	TRBV11-2	.
CASSLVGTYNEQFF	TGTGCCAGCAGTTTGGTCGGGACCTACAATGAGCAGTTCTTC	.	TRBJ2-1	TRBV12-3/TRBV12-4	.
CASSITSGTYEQYF	TGTGCCAGTAGTATCACTAGCGGGACGTACGAGCAGTACTTC	many	TRBJ2-7	TRBV19	TRBD2
CASSLERGREQYF	TGTGCCAGCAGCTTGGAGAGGGGGCGCGAGCAGTACTTC	few	TRBJ2-7	TRBV5-5	TRBD1
CSVAITDTQYF	TGCAGCGTCGCTATCACAGATACGCAGTATTTT	many	TRBJ2-3	TRBV29-1	.
CASSQPGTGDNEQFF	TGTGCCAGCAGCCAGCCCGGGACAGGGGACAATGAGCAGTTCTTC	.	TRBJ2-1	TRBV5-4	TRBD1
CASSLARQGENIQYF	TGTGCCAGCAGCTTGGCTCGGCAGGGCGAAAACATTCAGTACTTC	few	TRBJ2-4	TRBV5-4	.
CSARDVGANTGELFF	TGCAGTGCTAGAGATGTCGGCGCGAACACCGGGGAGCTGTTTTTT	many	TRBJ2-2	TRBV20-1	.
CASSRLGQKIGYTF	TGTGCCAGCAGCCGACTAGGACAGAAAATTGGCTACACCTTC	many	TRBJ1-2	TRBV5-8	.
CASSRGGRAGRLNEQFF	TGTGCCAGCAGCCGAGGCGGGAGGGCCGGGCGGTTAAATGAGCAGTTCTTC	many	TRBJ2-1	TRBV4-2	TRBD2
CASGLMHEQYF	TGTGCTAGTGGTTTGATGCACGAGCAGTACTTC	many	TRBJ2-7	TRBV12-5	.
CSARNLPTGGYEQFF	TGCAGTGCTAGAAACCTCCCGACAGGGGGATATGAGCAGTTCTTC	many	TRBJ2-1	TRBV20-1	TRBD1
CASSPGLDGETQYF	TGTGCCAGCAGTCCGGGACTGGATGGAGAGACCCAGTACTTC	few	TRBJ2-5	TRBV28	.
CASSLGRGQETQYF	TGTGCCAGCAGCTTAGGCAGGGGCCAAGAGACCCAGTACTTC	many	TRBJ2-5	TRBV13	.
CASSFDRGLSYNEQFF	TGCGCCAGCAGCTTCGACAGGGGGCTGTCCTACAATGAGCAGTTCTTC	few	TRBJ2-1	TRBV5-1	TRBD1
CASSYGGSPSYEQYF	TGTGCCAGCAGTTACGGCGGGAGCCCCTCCTACGAGCAGTACTTC	few	TRBJ2-7	TRBV6-5	TRBD2
CASSSQDRGTGEQYF	TGTGCCAGCTCCTCACAAGACAGGGGTACGGGCGAGCAGTACTTC	many	TRBJ2-7	TRBV18	TRBD1
CASSQVGLAVSTDTQYF	TGCGCCAGCAGCCAAGTGGGACTAGCGGTGAGCACAGATACGCAGTATTTT	.	TRBJ2-3	TRBV4-1	TRBD2
CASSGSYDEQYF	TGCGCCAGCAGCGGGAGTTACGACGAGCAGTACTTC	.	TRBJ2-7	TRBV4-1	.
CASSSSLGQGSTEAFF	TGTGCCAGCAGCTCGAGTTTGGGACAGGGCTCCACTGAAGCTTTCTTT	.	TRBJ1-1	TRBV7-6	TRBD1
CSARQIDRAPAETQYF	TGCAGTGCCCGGCAGATCGACAGGGCCCCGGCAGAGACCCAGTACTTC	many	TRBJ2-5	TRBV20-1	TRBD1
CASRVSGTVYEQYF	TGTGCCAGCAGGGTATCCGGGACAGTCTACGAGCAGTACTTC	many	TRBJ2-7	TRBV12-3/TRBV12-4	TRBD1
CASSRTTGGEKLFF	TGTGCCAGTTCCAGAACCACAGGGGGCGAAAAACTGTTTTTT	.	TRBJ1-4	TRBV9	TRBD1
CATSAVRGTINEQFF	TGTGCCACCAGTGCTGTCAGGGGCACAATCAATGAGCAGTTCTTC	few	TRBJ2-1	TRBV24-1	.
CASSFGSGSGLADTGELFF	TGTGCCAGCAGCTTCGGTAGTGGGTCGGGACTAGCGGACACCGGGGAGCTGTTTTTT	.	TRBJ2-2	TRBV7-6	TRBD2
CASSTLYRGFFETQYF	TGTGCCAGCAGCACGCTCTACAGGGGGTTTTTTGAGACCCAGTACTTC	many	TRBJ2-5	TRBV21-1	.
CASSPGRMSNQPQHF	TGTGCCAGCAGTCCGGGGCGAATGAGCAATCAGCCCCAGCATTTT	many	TRBJ1-5	TRBV7-8	.
CASSWLADYNEQFF	TGTGCCAGCAGTTGGCTAGCGGATTACAATGAGCAGTTCTTC	many	TRBJ2-1	TRBV12-3/TRBV12-4	TRBD2
CASGQGGGNTIYF	TGTGCTAGTGGCCAGGGGGGAGGAAACACCATATATTTT	many	TRBJ1-3	TRBV12-5	TRBD1
CASSQELAGGSGELFF	TGTGCCAGCAGCCAAGAACTAGCGGGAGGGTCCGGGGAGCTGTTTTTT	.	TRBJ2-2	TRBV3-1	TRBD2
CSASGGSGDEQFF	TGCAGTGCTAGTGGCGGGAGTGGCGATGAGCAGTTCTTC	many	TRBJ2-1	TRBV20-1	TRBD2
CASSLGTEGLGYTF	TGTGCCAGCAGTCTAGGGACAGAGGGACTTGGCTACACCTTC	many	TRBJ1-2	TRBV7-9	TRBD1
CSARERRTGVENEQFF	TGCAGTGCTAGAGAGCGCCGGACAGGGGTGGAAAATGAGCAGTTCTTC	few	TRBJ2-1	TRBV20-1	TRBD1
CAWSEIYRGRRSGYTF	TGTGCCTGGAGTGAAATCTACAGGGGGCGCAGGTCTGGCTACACCTTC	many	TRBJ1-2	TRBV30	TRBD1
CASRLGQGGYEQYF	TGCGCCAGCAGATTGGGACAAGGGGGATACGAGCAGTACTTC	many	TRBJ2-7	TRBV5-1	.
CASSRTSGIYEQYF	TGTGCCAGTAGTCGGACTAGCGGGATTTACGAGCAGTACTTC	many	TRBJ2-7	TRBV19	TRBD2
CASSRGANYGYTF	TGTGCCAGCAGCCGCGGGGCCAACTATGGCTACACCTTC	few	TRBJ1-2	TRBV6-5	.
CASSYSAEGFSEAFF	TGTGCCAGCAGTTACTCTGCGGAGGGATTTTCTGAAGCTTTCTTT	.	TRBJ1-1	TRBV6-6	.
CASRRGRQGAGNTIYF	TGTGCCAGCCGCCGGGGCCGACAGGGCGCGGGAAACACCATATATTTT	.	TRBJ1-3	TRBV19	TRBD1
CASRPDGARVRADTQYF	TGCGCCAGCAGACCGGACGGGGCGAGAGTTCGGGCAGATACGCAGTATTTT	.	TRBJ2-3	TRBV5-1	.
CASSPGEREGTDTQYF	TGTGCCAGCAGTCCCGGAGAGCGGGAGGGCACAGATACGCAGTATTTT	few	TRBJ2-3	TRBV28	TRBD2
CASSPSWGPGETQYF	TGTGCCAGCAGTCCTTCATGGGGACCCGGGGAGACCCAGTACTTC	.	TRBJ2-5	TRBV6-1	.
CASRITGGRADTQYF	TGTGCCAGCAGGATAACAGGCGGCAGGGCAGATACGCAGTATTTT	many	TRBJ2-3	TRBV7-2	.
CASSLFGVAGGKRTQYF	TGTGCCAGCAGCCTGTTCGGTGTCGCAGGGGGCAAGAGAACCCAGTACTTC	few	TRBJ2-5	TRBV3-1	TRBD1
CASSGPGQGWSGYTF	TGCGCCAGCAGCGGACCCGGACAGGGTTGGTCTGGCTACACCTTC	.	TRBJ1-2	TRBV4-1	TRBD1
CASSSGPYTDTQYF	TGTGCCAGCAGCTCCGGACCCTACACAGATACGCAGTATTTT	medium-sized	TRBJ2-3	TRBV7-9	.
CASSPPVGEQFF	TGTGCCAGCAGCCCCCCTGTGGGTGAGCAGTTCTTC	many	TRBJ2-1	TRBV7-2	.
CSAREMDGGPDTQYF	TGCAGTGCTAGAGAGATGGATGGGGGGCCAGATACGCAGTATTTT	many	TRBJ2-3	TRBV20-1	.
CATLAKNIQYF	TGTGCCACCCTAGCCAAAAACATTCAGTACTTC	few	TRBJ2-4	TRBV2	.
CASSLAGGAHTEAFF	TGCGCCAGCAGCTTGGCAGGAGGGGCCCACACTGAAGCTTTCTTT	many	TRBJ1-1	TRBV5-1	.
CSAMPFLGLAENTDTQYF	TGCAGTGCTATGCCCTTTCTGGGGCTAGCCGAAAACACAGATACGCAGTATTTT	.	TRBJ2-3	TRBV20-1	.